This T cell receptor beta chain was sequenced in a study of T cells in Graves' hyperthyroidism and ophthalmopathy. Study findings and constraints: In blood, most of the thyroid clonotypes expanded above 0.001 were also present. In simple terms, a model built on 13 V-J features told ophthalmopathy apart from stable hyperthyroidism.

Germline V gene data show CDR1 as SGHDT and CDR2 as YYEEEE. V was trimmed by 2 bases and J by 0 bases, leaving 23 bases between them. This CDR3 is 19 amino acids long. Clinical symptoms, serum thyroxine and TRAb, thyroid ultrasound and orbital computed tomography were used for the diagnoses. There are many counts of this clonotype. What it recognizes is unknown. From RNA transcripts, TCR beta CDR3 regions were amplified. Initially, a first-round RT-PCR of the TCR CDR3 employed the HTBI primer set. Each CDR3 protein gets one entry after TCRdb re-called the multiplex PCR reads with MiXCR. The sample has more than 500,000 distinct CDR3 sequences, roughly 15% seen once.

Sequencing used blood. The sequence derives from a woman in her 30s with Graves' ophthalmopathy. V and J are TRBV5-6 and TRBJ1-2; D may be TRBD1 (6 bases). The CDR3 reads CASSLSGPPQGPPNYGYTF. The DNA for the CDR3 is TGTGCCAGCAGCTTATCGGGGCCGCCACAGGGCCCACCTAACTATGGCTACACCTTC. The variable domain in full, with the rest retrieved from reference TRBV5-6 and TRBJ1-2, is DAGVTQSPTHLIKTRGQQVTLRCSPKSGHDTVSWYQQALGQGPQFIFQYYEEEERQRGNFPDRFSGHQFPNYSSELNVNALLLGDSALYLCASSLSGPPQGPPNYGYTFGSGTRLTVV.